The rows below give T cell receptor beta chains drawn from one sample of a study of blood T cell repertoires in COVID-19. Sequenced by immunoSEQ multiplex PCR; TCRdb stores in-frame clones only, minus some. The top ten clones hold roughly 3.7% of a sample with over 200,000 clones, 80% to 90% of them seen once. Sequenced sample: PBMCs or T cells enriched from blood (not recorded which). These receptors came from a woman aged 30 to 39 who had been exposed to COVID-19. Both conserved end residues are part of each CDR3. A D gene is named only where the DNA matches it firmly. Clone size is given for some rows only: seen once, a few or many times, or a class if the clone is expanded.

j_gene,abundance,d_gene,v_gene,CDR3aa,CDR3nt
TRBJ2-7,NA,NA,TRBV12-3/TRBV12-4,CASTGTHYYEQYF,TGTGCCAGCACAGGGACACATTACTACGAGCAGTACTTC
TRBJ1-1,NA,NA,TRBV13,CASSVPGTEAFF,TGTGCCAGCAGCGTACCCGGGACAGAAGCTTTCTTT
TRBJ2-5,NA,NA,TRBV3-1/TRBV3-2,CASSQEGLKQETQYF,TGTGCCAGCAGCCAAGAGGGACTCAAGCAAGAGACCCAGTACTTC
TRBJ2-7,once,NA,TRBV6-5,CASSYRSTYEQYF,TGTGCCAGCAGCTATAGGAGTACCTACGAGCAGTACTTC
TRBJ1-4,NA,NA,TRBV28,CASSFLGGREKLFF,TGTGCCAGCAGTTTTCTTGGCGGGAGAGAAAAACTGTTTTTT
TRBJ2-7,NA,TRBD2,TRBV4-2,CASSQDQGTSGMYEQYF,TGTGCCAGCAGCCAAGATCAGGGGACTAGCGGGATGTACGAGCAGTACTTC
TRBJ2-7,NA,TRBD1,TRBV7-9,CASSPTAGQGIEQYF,TGTGCCAGCAGCCCAACCGCGGGACAGGGGATCGAGCAGTACTTC
TRBJ2-3,NA,TRBD2,TRBV5-1,CASSWGLAYRADTQYF,TGCGCCAGCAGCTGGGGACTAGCGTACCGCGCGGATACGCAGTATTTT
TRBJ2-1,NA,TRBD1,TRBV27,CASSFVRRDSSYNEQFF,TGTGCCAGCAGTTTCGTCCGCCGGGACAGTTCCTACAATGAGCAGTTCTTC
TRBJ1-2,NA,NA,TRBV10-3,CAISESNGRNGYTF,TGTGCCATCAGTGAGTCGAACGGCAGGAATGGCTACACCTTC
TRBJ1-2,NA,TRBD1,TRBV19,CASSPWTGDGYTF,TGTGCCAGTAGTCCCTGGACAGGGGATGGCTACACCTTC
TRBJ2-7,NA,NA,TRBV10-3,CAISDLSGLLGEQYF,TGTGCCATCAGTGATCTTTCAGGGTTGCTAGGCGAGCAGTACTTC
TRBJ1-1,NA,TRBD1,TRBV6-5,CASRPDRAVNTEAFF,TGTGCCAGCAGGCCGGACAGGGCGGTGAACACTGAAGCTTTCTTT
TRBJ2-7,NA,TRBD2,TRBV24-1,CATSAGLAGDYEQYF,TGTGCCACCAGTGCCGGACTAGCGGGAGACTACGAGCAGTACTTC
TRBJ2-7,NA,NA,TRBV19,CASSPRVSYEQYF,TGTGCCAGTAGTCCCCGGGTCTCCTACGAGCAGTACTTC
TRBJ1-2,NA,NA,TRBV30,CAWSGGGQQPNYGYTF,TGTGCCTGGAGTGGGGGGGGGCAGCAGCCTAACTATGGCTACACCTTC
TRBJ2-7,NA,TRBD1,TRBV18,CASSPGGQGTSYEQYF,TGTGCCAGCTCACCAGGTGGACAGGGAACGTCCTACGAGCAGTACTTC
TRBJ2-1,NA,NA,TRBV21-1,CASGKTGVETSGNEQFF,TGTGCCAGCGGAAAAACAGGGGTTGAAACTAGCGGAAATGAGCAGTTCTTC
TRBJ2-4,NA,NA,TRBV15,CATSEAGIAKNIQYF,TGTGCCACCAGTGAGGCGGGCATAGCCAAAAACATTCAGTACTTC
TRBJ1-1,once,TRBD1,TRBV29-1,CSVEDRGATEAFF,TGCAGCGTTGAGGACAGGGGGGCGACTGAAGCTTTCTTT
TRBJ1-6,NA,TRBD1,TRBV3-1/TRBV3-2,CASSLQGAGGSPLHF,TGTGCCAGCAGCCTACAGGGGGCGGGAGGTTCACCCCTCCACTTT
TRBJ1-1,NA,NA,TRBV2,CASSEQGNTEAFF,TGTGCCAGCAGTGAACAGGGGAACACTGAAGCTTTCTTT
TRBJ2-7,NA,NA,TRBV18,CASSPPTLSYEQYF,TGTGCCAGCTCACCACCAACGCTCAGCTACGAGCAGTACTTC
TRBJ2-7,NA,NA,TRBV30,CAWSNSYEQYF,TGTGCCTGGAGTAATAGCTACGAGCAGTACTTC
TRBJ2-1,few,NA,TRBV2,CASSDGFRLHYNEQFF,TGTGCCAGCAGTGATGGTTTCAGGCTCCACTACAATGAGCAGTTCTTC
TRBJ1-6,NA,NA,TRBV30,CAWTRSRGWSPLHF,TGTGCCTGGACCCGGTCCAGGGGCTGGTCACCCCTCCACTTT
TRBJ2-3,NA,TRBD2,TRBV5-1,CASTLWGGTYTDTQYF,TGCGCCAGCACCCTATGGGGGGGTACTTACACAGATACGCAGTATTTT
TRBJ2-7,NA,TRBD2,TRBV7-9,CASSSFPGLAGGGEQYF,TGTGCCAGCAGTTCTTTTCCGGGACTAGCGGGAGGAGGCGAGCAGTACTTC
TRBJ2-1,NA,TRBD2,TRBV7-9,CASSSVETSGWYNEQFF,TGTGCCAGCAGCTCCGTCGAAACTAGCGGGTGGTACAATGAGCAGTTCTTC
TRBJ2-7,NA,TRBD2,TRBV5-6,CASSGGTSVPYEQYF,TGTGCCAGCAGCGGCGGGACTAGCGTTCCCTACGAGCAGTACTTC
TRBJ1-2,NA,TRBD1,TRBV5-1,CASSLDPATGRGDGYTF,TGCGCCAGCAGCTTGGACCCCGCGACAGGGCGGGGGGATGGCTACACCTTC
TRBJ2-5,few,TRBD2,TRBV7-3,CASSHGSGGGQETQYF,TGTGCCAGCAGCCACGGGTCCGGCGGGGGACAAGAGACCCAGTACTTC
TRBJ2-5,NA,NA,TRBV25-1,CASSEYAGEKETQYF,TGTGCCAGCAGTGAATATGCAGGGGAGAAAGAGACCCAGTACTTC
TRBJ1-1,NA,TRBD1,TRBV5-1,CASSLGGQGLMNTEAFF,TGCGCCAGCAGCTTGGGAGGACAGGGATTAATGAACACTGAAGCTTTCTTT
TRBJ1-3,NA,TRBD1,TRBV7-6,CASSAGTGVGNTIYF,TGTGCCAGCAGCGCCGGGACAGGGGTAGGAAACACCATATATTTT
TRBJ2-3,NA,NA,TRBV19,CASSIFGSTDTQYF,TGTGCCAGTAGTATATTCGGGAGCACAGATACGCAGTATTTT
TRBJ1-5,NA,TRBD1,TRBV7-9,CASSEAGGSQPQHF,TGTGCCAGCAGCGAGGCAGGGGGCAGTCAGCCCCAGCATTTT
TRBJ1-5,NA,TRBD1,TRBV30,CAWSEGDRGYQPQHF,TGTGCCTGGAGTGAGGGGGACAGGGGATATCAGCCCCAGCATTTT
TRBJ2-2,NA,TRBD1,TRBV24-1,CATSDSRGRKTGELFF,TGTGCCACCAGTGACTCCAGGGGGAGAAAAACCGGGGAGCTGTTTTTT
TRBJ2-1,NA,TRBD2,TRBV7-8,CASSLAGGGDEQFF,TGTGCCAGCAGCTTAGCCGGGGGAGGGGATGAGCAGTTCTTC
TRBJ1-1,NA,NA,TRBV11-2,CASSLAHGTEAFF,TGTGCCAGCAGCTTAGCCCATGGGACAGAAGCTTTCTTT
TRBJ2-7,NA,TRBD2,TRBV7-8,CASSLSGTSIYEQYF,TGTGCCAGCAGCTTATCCGGGACTAGCATCTACGAGCAGTACTTC
TRBJ2-7,NA,TRBD2,TRBV2,CASSGVAGHYEQYF,TGTGCCAGCAGTGGGGTAGCGGGCCACTACGAGCAGTACTTC
TRBJ2-2,NA,NA,TRBV27,CASSRDTNTGELFF,TGTGCCAGCAGTAGGGACACCAACACCGGGGAGCTGTTTTTT
TRBJ2-5,NA,TRBD2,TRBV4-2,CASSPGYGRETQETQYF,TGTGCCAGCAGCCCTGGCTACGGGCGGGAGACTCAAGAGACCCAGTACTTC
TRBJ2-1,once,TRBD2,TRBV27,CASSSPPWGLAGGPLGNEQFF,TGTGCCAGCAGTTCCCCGCCCTGGGGACTAGCGGGAGGGCCCTTGGGGAATGAGCAGTTCTTC
TRBJ2-3,few,TRBD1,TRBV10-3,CAISETWDRGDTDTQYF,TGTGCCATCAGTGAGACCTGGGACAGGGGTGACACAGATACGCAGTATTTT